A single sample gave rise to the 16 T cell receptor beta chains below, sequenced in a study of T cells after posttransplantation cyclophosphamide. Here immunoSEQ multiplex PCR was the method, and the copy in TCRdb shows in-frame clones only, minus some. In the table there are about 47,000 clones, 94% of which are singletons. Input material: PBMCs. These receptors all come from a woman aged 30 to 39 in good health and a related stem cell transplant donor.

The chain is built from TRBV10-3 and TRBJ2-7; the match to TRBD1 covers 10 bases. There are 14 residues in the CDR3. Germline V gene sequence: CDR1 ENHRY, CDR2 SYGVKD. J lost 0 bases, V lost 10 bases, and 6 bases had no gene match. CDR3 bases: TGTGCCACCGGGACAGGGGTGAGCTCCTACGAGCAGTACTTC. Its protein is CATGTGVSSYEQYF.

This rearrangement joins TRBV28 to TRBJ2-3; 7 bases map to TRBD1. In germline, CDR1 is MDHEN, CDR2 SYDVKM. The CDR3 consists of 15 residues. Trimming removed 4 bases from V and 1 base from J; junction bases left unmatched: 5. CDR3 amino acids: CASSYSGGGTDTQYF. As DNA, the CDR3 is TGTGCCAGCAGTTACTCAGGGGGTGGCACAGATACGCAGTATTTT. Variable domain in full (rest from reference TRBV28 and TRBJ2-3): DVKVTQSSRYLVKRTGEKVFLECVQDMDHENMFWYRQDPGLGLRLIYFSYDVKMKEKGDIPEGYSVSREKKERFSLILESASTNQTSMYLCASSYSGGGTDTQYFGPGTRLTVL.

V and J are TRBV6-1 and TRBJ2-5, with a weak D call TRBD1 (6 bases). With 8 bases removed from V and 7 bases from J, the gap between germline ends came to 20 bases. The germline CDR1 and CDR2 sequences are MNHNS and SASEGT. The CDR3 is 14 residues long. CDR3: CASEPDPKGGTQYF. In DNA form, the CDR3 reads TGTGCCAGCGAGCCCGACCCGAAAGGGGGGACCCAGTACTTC.

The chain has TRBV10-3 and TRBJ2-7; 7 bases match TRBD1. The V segment lost 10 bases and the J segment 3 bases; nucleotides outside the gene matches: 9. The germline V gene has CDR1 ENHRY and CDR2 SYGVKD. The CDR3 loop spans 13 amino acids. CDR3 DNA sequence: TGTGCCACCAGGGACAGTAACGTCTACGAGCAGTACTTC. It is translated as CATRDSNVYEQYF.

V usage is TRBV5-1 and J usage is TRBJ2-7; perhaps TRBD1 as D (6 bases). With 0 bases removed from V and 3 bases from J, the gap between germline ends came to 7 bases. Germline V gives CDR1 SGHRS, CDR2 YFSETQ. The CDR3 runs 13 residues. The CDR3 coding sequence is TGCGCCAGCAGCTTGGAGGGGGACTACGAGCAGTACTTC. Amino acids: CASSLEGDYEQYF.

The chain joins TRBV30 to TRBJ2-7, with 7 bases that match TRBD1. The germline V gene has CDR1 GTSNPN and CDR2 SVGIG (reference sequence). CDR3 length: 12 amino acids. Trimming cost V 2 bases and J 9 bases; bases outside gene matches: 7. The CDR3 protein is CAWSFRGQGQYF. In nucleotides, the CDR3 is TGTGCCTGGAGTTTTAGGGGGCAGGGGCAGTACTTC.

The chain links TRBV28 to TRBJ2-4; 8 nucleotides agree with TRBD1. The CDR3 sequence is 21 residues long. V lost 3 bases and J lost 0; bases outside the gene matches: 19. Germline CDR1 is MDHEN and CDR2 is SYDVKM. The CDR3 is CASSFYTQAQGVEVAKNIQYF. CDR3 DNA sequence: TGTGCCAGCAGTTTCTACACTCAGGCACAGGGGGTAGAGGTAGCCAAAAACATTCAGTACTTC. Full variable domain (outside the CDR3, taken from reference TRBV28 and TRBJ2-4): DVKVTQSSRYLVKRTGEKVFLECVQDMDHENMFWYRQDPGLGLRLIYFSYDVKMKEKGDIPEGYSVSREKKERFSLILESASTNQTSMYLCASSFYTQAQGVEVAKNIQYFGAGTRLSVL.

The chain links TRBV2 to TRBJ2-1; 10 positions match TRBD2. The CDR3 is made up of 15 amino acids. V was clipped by 6 bases and J by 4 bases; unmatched bases: 6. Germline V gene sequence: CDR1 SNHLY, CDR2 FYNNEI. CDR3 bases: TGTGCCAGCAGCCTTAGCGGGGGGAAATACAATGAGCAGTTCTTC. Translated, it gives CASSLSGGKYNEQFF.

The V gene is TRBV19, the J gene TRBJ1-2; D gene unclear. Germline CDR1 reads LNHDA; CDR2 reads SQIVND (reference sequence). The V gene lost 0 bases and the J gene lost 4 bases, with 12 bases spanning the gap. The CDR3 runs to 15 residues. CDR3 amino acids: CASSIDHANPYGYTF. For the CDR3, the DNA is TGTGCCAGTAGTATAGATCACGCGAACCCCTATGGCTACACCTTC. Filled out from reference TRBV19 and TRBJ1-2, the complete variable domain reads DGGITQSPKYLFRKEGQNVTLSCEQNLNHDAMYWYRQDPGQGLRLIYYSQIVNDFQKGDIAEGYSVSREKKESFPLTVTSAQKNPTAFYLCASSIDHANPYGYTFGSGTRLTVV.

The V call is TRBV19, the J call TRBJ1-6, with D unclear. Looked up from germline, CDR1 is LNHDA and CDR2 is SQIVND (reference sequence). Between the trimmed V and J ends, which lost 6 bases and 7 bases, there was a span of 7 bases. The CDR3 sequence is 12 residues long. The CDR3 loop is CASRLPNSPLHF. CDR3 bases: TGTGCCAGTAGGCTACCAAATTCACCCCTCCACTTT.

J is TRBJ2-7 and V is TRBV6-1; 7 positions match TRBD2. The V segment lost 6 bases and the J segment 5 bases; nucleotides outside the gene matches: 10. This CDR3 is 14 amino acids long. Germline V gene sequence: CDR1 MNHNS, CDR2 SASEGT. DNA for the CDR3: TGTGCCAGCAGGAAGTGGGGACTAAACGACGAGCAGTACTTC. Amino acids: CASRKWGLNDEQYF.

The J gene is TRBJ1-2, the V gene TRBV29-1; D not resolved. Trimming pared 0 bases from V and 7 bases from J, leaving 18 bases between. Germline V gene data show CDR1 as SQVTM and CDR2 as ANQGSEA. This CDR3 comprises 15 residues. CDR3 bases: TGCAGCGTTGAAGAAATCACCGGGTCCTATGGTGGCTACACCTTC. As protein: CSVEEITGSYGGYTF. The full variable domain, with the rest looked up from reference TRBV29-1 and TRBJ1-2, is SAVISQKPSRDICQRGTSLTIQCQVDSQVTMMFWYRQQPGQSLTLIATANQGSEATYESGFVIDKFPISRPNLTFSTLTVSNMSPEDSSIYLCSVEEITGSYGGYTFGSGTRLTVV.

V and J are TRBV5-6 and TRBJ1-1, with 7 nucleotides matching TRBD1. With 4 bases clipped from V and 1 base from J, the junction kept 1 base outside the gene matches. Looked up from germline, CDR1 is SGHDT and CDR2 is YYEEEE. The CDR3 is made up of 13 amino acids. CDR3 sequence reads: CASSNRGNTEAFF. The DNA of the CDR3 is TGTGCCAGCAGCAACAGGGGGAACACTGAAGCTTTCTTT.

This clone appeared once. The genes are TRBV2 and TRBJ1-1, with 10 bases fitting TRBD1. The CDR3 spans 13 residues. Germline V CDR1 and CDR2: SNHLY, FYNNEI. J lost 5 bases, V lost 4 bases, and 1 base had no gene match. CDR3 protein: CASSGQGATEAFF. CDR3 in DNA: TGTGCCAGCAGTGGACAGGGGGCAACTGAAGCTTTCTTT.

J is TRBJ1-2 and V is TRBV5-1, with 9 nucleotides matching TRBD1. CDR1 and CDR2 from the germline V gene are SGHRS and YFSETQ. V gave up 4 bases and J gave up 2 bases; unmatched junction bases: 12. The CDR3 sequence is 17 residues long. The CDR3 region has the DNA TGCGCCAGCAGCAACCGGGACAGGGTTGAGGGCAACTATGGCTACACCTTC. Translated, it gives CASSNRDRVEGNYGYTF.

J is TRBJ2-3 and V is TRBV7-9; TRBD2 matches at 12 bases. This CDR3 is 17 amino acids long. The germline gives CDR1 SEHNR, CDR2 FQNEAQ (reference sequence). V was pared by 5 bases and J by 7 bases, with 13 bases of the junction left unmatched. The DNA of the CDR3 is TGTGCCAGCAGCAAACCCGCTAGCGGGGGGGTTCGGAATACGCAGTATTTT. Amino acids: CASSKPASGGVRNTQYF.